The 14 T cell receptor beta chains reported below all come from one sample, sequenced in a study of blood T cell repertoires in COVID-19. Assay: immunoSEQ multiplex PCR; the TCRdb copy retains only in-frame clones and omits some. The sample lists more than 100,000 clones; 84% were seen once. Sequencing was carried out using PBMCs or T cells enriched from blood (not recorded which). These receptors all come from a man in his forties or fifties with acute COVID-19.

V and J are TRBV30 and TRBJ1-3, with D perhaps matching TRBD1 (5 bases). V dropped 0 bases and J dropped 0 bases, with 21 bases sitting between them. The CDR3 consists of 19 residues. CDR1 and CDR2 from the germline V gene are GTSNPN and SVGIG (reference sequence). The CDR3: CAWSVMDTLGVSSGNTIYF. The CDR3 nucleotides are TGTGCCTGGAGTGTGATGGACACCCTTGGGGTTAGCTCTGGAAACACCATATATTTT.

The gene calls are TRBV9 and TRBJ1-2; D perhaps matches TRBD1 (6 bases). The CDR3 totals 17 residues. CDR1 and CDR2 (germline): SGDLS, YYNGEE. Deletions cut 3 bases from V and 7 bases from J, with 25 bases between. The CDR3 reads CASSGPRGGGGEGGYTF. As DNA, the CDR3 is TGTGCCAGCAGCGGACCGCGTGGGGGAGGGGGTGAGGGTGGCTACACCTTC. The full variable domain, rest sourced from reference TRBV9 and TRBJ1-2, is DSGVTQTPKHLITATGQRVTLRCSPRSGDLSVYWYQQSLDQGLQFLIQYYNGEERAKGNILERFSAQQFPDLHSELNLSSLELGDSALYFCASSGPRGGGGEGGYTFGSGTRLTVV.

This chain links TRBV7-2 with TRBJ2-1; no reliable D call. Germline values: CDR1 SGHTA, CDR2 FQGNSA. The CDR3 extends over 13 amino acids. V was cut by 1 base and J by 5 bases, with 6 bases left in between. CDR3 protein: CASSLDQDNEQFF. CDR3 bases: TGTGCCAGCAGCTTAGATCAGGACAATGAGCAGTTCTTC.

This chain links TRBV19 with TRBJ1-4; D uncertain. CDR1 is LNHDA, CDR2 SQIVND, per germline (reference sequence). V lost 4 bases and J 2 bases, leaving 14 bases between the germline ends. There are 16 residues in the CDR3. The CDR3 nucleotides read TGTGCCAGTAGTACCCCCGAAGCACAGACTAATGAAAAACTGTTTTTT. It translates to CASSTPEAQTNEKLFF.

The chain has TRBV18 and TRBJ2-7; 14 positions match TRBD2. CDR3 size: 16 residues. CDR1 KGHSH and CDR2 LQKENI come from the germline V gene. The V and J ends lost 5 bases and 4 bases, in that order; junction bases with no gene match: 7. The CDR3 DNA reads TGTGCCAGCTCAGGGGGACTAGCGGGAGATCGGTACGAGCAGTACTTC. It codes for CASSGGLAGDRYEQYF.

This rearrangement joins TRBV27 to TRBJ1-2; the D is unclear. The CDR3 totals 13 residues. Trimming removed 0 bases from V and 8 bases from J, with 10 bases in between. Germline V lookup: CDR1 MNHEY, CDR2 SMNVEV (reference sequence). CDR3 amino acids: CASSLSSGSGYTF. The CDR3 nucleotides read TGTGCCAGCAGTTTATCGTCGGGGAGCGGCTACACCTTC.

V usage is TRBV7-9 and J usage is TRBJ2-2; D is perhaps TRBD2 (5 bases). Germline V lookup: CDR1 SEHNR, CDR2 FQNEAQ (reference sequence). This CDR3 is built from 12 residues. The CDR3 region is CVGEMSTGELFF. DNA for the CDR3: TGTGTCGGGGAAATGAGCACCGGGGAGCTGTTTTTT. The full variable domain, its missing parts supplied by reference TRBV7-9 and TRBJ2-2, is DTGVSQNPRHKITKRGQNVTFRCDPISEHNRLYWYRQTLGQGPEFLTYFQNEAQLEKSRLLSDRFSAERPKGSFSTLEIQRTEQGDSAMYLCVGEMSTGELFFGEGSRLTVL.

The rearrangement uses TRBV27 and TRBJ2-2; TRBD2 is a possible D gene (5 bases). Germline V gene lookup returns CDR1 MNHEY and CDR2 SMNVEV (reference sequence). The CDR3 contains 15 residues. V shed 7 bases and J shed 6 bases, with 18 bases lying between them. CDR3 sequence reads: CASTGEGPMSGELFF. CDR3 DNA sequence: TGTGCCAGCACCGGGGAAGGACCTATGTCCGGGGAGCTGTTTTTT.

The chain uses TRBV7-9 and TRBJ1-1; the match to TRBD1 covers 10 bases. Germline V gives CDR1 SEHNR, CDR2 FQNEAQ (reference sequence). The CDR3 has 15 amino acids. V trimming: 4 bases; J trimming: 11 bases; junction bases outside the gene matches: 13. Here the CDR3 reads CASSSDRQGAEKAFF. The CDR3 DNA follows: TGTGCCAGCAGCTCTGACCGACAGGGGGCAGAGAAGGCTTTCTTT.

This clone was observed once. The CDR3 loop reads CASSSSDRGNTDTQYF. In DNA form, the CDR3 reads TGTGCCAGCAGCTCTTCGGACAGGGGCAACACAGATACGCAGTATTTT. The chain employs TRBV21-1 and TRBJ2-3; TRBD1 reflects the table's D call only, with no check against the DNA. TRBV21-1 is designated a pseudogene. The CDR3 runs 16 residues.

Comment on this clone: One base away lies a much larger clone, so this may be a sequencing read error. V is TRBV28 and J is TRBJ2-1, with 12 nucleotides matching TRBD2. Trimming removed 5 bases from V and 4 bases from J; junction bases left unmatched: 3. The CDR3 covers 15 residues. Germline assignment: CDR1 MDHEN and CDR2 SYDVKM. CDR3 coding DNA: TGTGCCAGCAGTAAGCTAGCGGGAGGGTACAATGAGCAGTTCTTC. This gives the protein CASSKLAGGYNEQFF.

The chain couples TRBV21-1 to TRBJ1-2; TRBD1 is the table's D call, not checked against the DNA. TRBV21-1 is a known pseudogene. This CDR3 region has 14 residues. The CDR3 sequence: CASSKGTGHYGYTF. The CDR3 DNA is TGTGCCAGCAGCAAAGGAACAGGACACTATGGCTACACCTTC.

The rearrangement uses TRBV5-1 and TRBJ2-3; 11 bases agree with TRBD2. CDR1 is SGHRS, CDR2 YFSETQ, per germline. The junction had 5 bases not matched to a gene; V was cut back by 0 bases and J by 5 bases. This CDR3 has 16 amino acids. CDR3 in amino acids: CASSLALAGGGDTQYF. The DNA of the CDR3 is TGCGCCAGCAGCTTGGCTCTAGCGGGGGGAGGAGATACGCAGTATTTT.

This clone was detected only a few times. The chain carries TRBV27 and TRBJ2-7, with 9 bases lining up with TRBD1. V was clipped by 7 bases and J by 6 bases; unmatched bases: 10. CDR3 length equals 14 residues. Looked up from germline, CDR1 is MNHEY and CDR2 is SMNVEV (reference sequence). In DNA, the CDR3 is TGTGCCAGCACTGGGCACAGGGGGCGCCTCGAGCAGTACTTC. Translated: CASTGHRGRLEQYF.